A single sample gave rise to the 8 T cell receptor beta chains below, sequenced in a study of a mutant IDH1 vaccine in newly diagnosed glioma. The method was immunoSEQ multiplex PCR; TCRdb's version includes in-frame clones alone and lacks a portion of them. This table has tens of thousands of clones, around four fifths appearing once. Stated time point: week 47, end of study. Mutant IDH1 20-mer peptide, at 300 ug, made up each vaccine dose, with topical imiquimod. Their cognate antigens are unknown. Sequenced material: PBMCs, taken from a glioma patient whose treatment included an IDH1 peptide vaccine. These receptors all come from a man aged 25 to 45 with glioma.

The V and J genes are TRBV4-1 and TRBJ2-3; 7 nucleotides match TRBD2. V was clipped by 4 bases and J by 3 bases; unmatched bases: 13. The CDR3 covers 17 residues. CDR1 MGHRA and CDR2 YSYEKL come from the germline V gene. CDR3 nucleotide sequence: TGCGCCAGCAGCCCCTCGTCCAGCGGGGATTCTACAGATACGCAGTATTTT. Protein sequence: CASSPSSSGDSTDTQYF.

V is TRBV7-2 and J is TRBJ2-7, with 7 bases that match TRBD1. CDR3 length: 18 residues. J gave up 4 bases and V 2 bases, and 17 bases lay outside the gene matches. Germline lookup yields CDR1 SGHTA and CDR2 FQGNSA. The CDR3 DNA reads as TGTGCCAGCAGCTTACCATCTAAGGGGGCCAGGGTAGCTTACGAGCAGTACTTC. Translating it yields CASSLPSKGARVAYEQYF. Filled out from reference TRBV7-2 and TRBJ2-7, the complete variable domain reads GAGVSQSPSNKVTEKGKDVELRCDPISGHTALYWYRQSLGQGLEFLIYFQGNSAPDKSGLPSDRFSAERTGGSVSTLTIQRTQQEDSAVYLCASSLPSKGARVAYEQYFGPGTRLTVT.

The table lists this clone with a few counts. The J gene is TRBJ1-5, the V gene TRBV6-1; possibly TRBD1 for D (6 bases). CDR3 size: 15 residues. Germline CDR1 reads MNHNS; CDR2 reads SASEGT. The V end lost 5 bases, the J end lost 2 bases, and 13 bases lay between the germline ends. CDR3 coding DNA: TGTGCCAGCAGTCAAATCTACAGGGGCAATCAGCCCCAGCATTTT. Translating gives CASSQIYRGNQPQHF.

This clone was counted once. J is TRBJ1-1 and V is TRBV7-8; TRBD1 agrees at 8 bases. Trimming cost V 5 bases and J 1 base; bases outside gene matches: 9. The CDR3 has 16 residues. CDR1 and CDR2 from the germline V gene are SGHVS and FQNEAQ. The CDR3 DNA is TGTGCCAGCAGCAATCGGGACAGGCGACAGAACACTGAAGCTTTCTTT. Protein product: CASSNRDRRQNTEAFF. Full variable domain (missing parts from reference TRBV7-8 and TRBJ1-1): GAGVSQSPRYKVAKRGQDVALRCDPISGHVSLFWYQQALGQGPEFLTYFQNEAQLDKSGLPSDRFFAERPEGSVSTLKIQRTQQEDSAVYLCASSNRDRRQNTEAFFGQGTRLTVV.

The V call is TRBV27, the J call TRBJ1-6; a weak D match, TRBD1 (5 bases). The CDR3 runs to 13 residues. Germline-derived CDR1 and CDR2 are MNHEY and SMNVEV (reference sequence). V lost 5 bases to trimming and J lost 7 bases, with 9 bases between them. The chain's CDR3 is CASSNGGNSPLHF. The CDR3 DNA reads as TGTGCCAGCAGTAACGGGGGAAATTCACCCCTCCACTTT.

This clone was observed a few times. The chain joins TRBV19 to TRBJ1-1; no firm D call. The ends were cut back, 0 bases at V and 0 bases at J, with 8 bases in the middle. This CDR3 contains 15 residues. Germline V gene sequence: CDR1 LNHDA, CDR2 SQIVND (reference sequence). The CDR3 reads CASSIEGIMNTEAFF. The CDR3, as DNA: TGTGCCAGTAGTATAGAGGGCATAATGAACACTGAAGCTTTCTTT.

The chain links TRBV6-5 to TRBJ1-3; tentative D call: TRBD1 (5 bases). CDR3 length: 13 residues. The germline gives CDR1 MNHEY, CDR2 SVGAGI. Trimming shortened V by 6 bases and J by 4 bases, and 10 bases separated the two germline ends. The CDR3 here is CASSEGRGNTIYF. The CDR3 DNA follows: TGTGCCAGCAGCGAGGGACGGGGAAACACCATATATTTT.

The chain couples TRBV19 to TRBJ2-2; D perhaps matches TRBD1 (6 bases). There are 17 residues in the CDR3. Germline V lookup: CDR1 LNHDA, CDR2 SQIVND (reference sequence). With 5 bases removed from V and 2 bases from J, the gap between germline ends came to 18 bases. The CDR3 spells CASSYQTGTLNTGELFF. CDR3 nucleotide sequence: TGTGCCAGTAGTTACCAGACCGGGACACTTAACACCGGGGAGCTGTTTTTT. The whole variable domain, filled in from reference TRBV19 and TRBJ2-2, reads DGGITQSPKYLFRKEGQNVTLSCEQNLNHDAMYWYRQDPGQGLRLIYYSQIVNDFQKGDIAEGYSVSREKKESFPLTVTSAQKNPTAFYLCASSYQTGTLNTGELFFGEGSRLTVL.